This T cell receptor (beta chain) was sequenced in a study of blood T cell repertoires in COVID-19. Overall study context: There were acute and convalescent COVID-19 samples, and they came from the United States, Italy and Spain. Sample material is recorded as cDNA or gDNA derived from T cells, B-cell-depleted T cells, or PBMCs.

The CDR3 totals 17 residues. Germline V gene sequence: CDR1 MNHEY, CDR2 SMNVEV (reference sequence). The germline V and J ends were trimmed by 6 bases and 6 bases, with 24 bases remaining between them. Original processing methods: It was from reference gene primer amplification that nucleated cell counts were estimated. This table comes from immunoSEQ multiplex PCR, and its TCRdb copy is limited to in-frame clones, with some not included. V and J calls and clone size come straight from that table; D and trimming were deduced from the DNA. The sample lists around 130,000 clones, around 85% occurring once.

This clonotype originated in a man between 60 and 75 years old with acute or convalescent COVID-19. The specimen sequenced was peripheral blood. The chain uses TRBV27 and TRBJ1-5; D perhaps matches TRBD1 (6 bases). CDR3 sequence: CASSLEGGVISGQPQHF. The CDR3 DNA is TGTGCCAGCAGCCTAGAAGGGGGGGTAATATCTGGTCAGCCCCAGCATTTT.